Below are 24 T cell receptor beta chains sequenced from a single sample in a study of sequential checkpoint blockade in melanoma (dated by TCRdb to 2018 to 2020). The sample's treatment or condition label is to be understood as: randomized to nivolumab then ipilimumab (arm A) or the reverse (arm B). Libraries were built with the immunoSEQ multiplex PCR assay. The source is immuneACCESS, and TCRdb retained only in-frame sequences with V and J called. Part of the clones is not carried over; for the studies checked, unresolved V genes explain less than half of this, and the remainder is unexplained. For this sample there are roughly 8,400 clones; less than 70% appear just once. The ten largest clones capture 50% of the sample. The sequences come from CD8+ T cells sorted from blood (inferred from file names), collected from a patient given nivolumab and ipilimumab in sequence. The receptors were sampled from a human patient with melanoma. Some clones in this sample may be carry-over from other donors' samples.

V is TRBV11-2 and J is TRBJ2-1; TRBD1 aligns across 8 bases. Germline V lookup: CDR1 SGHAT, CDR2 FQNNGV. The CDR3 runs 15 residues. The trim removed 5 bases at V and 10 bases at J, leaving 13 bases unmatched. CDR3 sequence reads: CASSGNRGQVNEQFF. The DNA of the CDR3 is TGTGCCAGCAGCGGAAATAGGGGACAGGTCAACGAGCAGTTCTTC.

The rearrangement uses TRBV19 and TRBJ1-6; 7 positions match TRBD1. This CDR3 has 15 residues. Germline values: CDR1 LNHDA, CDR2 SQIVND (reference sequence). Trimming took 5 bases from V and 0 from J; bases not matched to a gene: 1. For the CDR3, the DNA is TGTGCCAGTAGTGGGGACAGCTCCTATAATTCACCCCTCCACTTT. Its translation is CASSGDSSYNSPLHF.

This chain connects TRBV27 to TRBJ2-7, with D perhaps TRBD1 (5 bases). This CDR3 spans 13 amino acids. The V and J ends lost 8 bases and 9 bases respectively, with 20 bases between them. Germline CDR1 and CDR2: MNHEY and SMNVEV (reference sequence). The CDR3 here is CASGARTPWGQYF. The CDR3 DNA sequence: TGTGCCAGCGGGGCCCGGACACCTTGGGGGCAGTACTTC.

This chain uses TRBV27 with TRBJ2-7, with D possibly matching TRBD2 (5 bases). CDR3 length equals 13 residues. The V and J ends lost 3 bases and 6 bases respectively, with 12 bases between them. Germline CDR1 is MNHEY and CDR2 is SMNVEV (reference sequence). The CDR3 DNA reads as TGTGCCAGCAGTTTGGGCCGGGCGGGCGAGCAGTACTTC. Amino acid sequence: CASSLGRAGEQYF.

The CDR3 here is CASSELGGVPYEQYF. CDR3 sequence (DNA): TGTGCCAGCAGCGAGCTGGGGGGGGTACCCTACGAGCAGTACTTC. The chain is built from TRBV7-8 and TRBJ2-5, with 7 nucleotides matching TRBD2. TRBJ2-7 matches the DNA end more closely, so the J call is doubtful. Germline V lookup: CDR1 SGHVS, CDR2 FQNEAQ. CDR3 length: 15 residues.

The chain combines TRBV7-9 with TRBJ1-2; no definite D call. Germline-derived CDR1 and CDR2 are SEHNR and FQNEAQ (reference sequence). Trimming pared 3 bases from V and 0 bases from J, leaving 11 bases between. CDR3 length equals 15 residues. CDR3 sequence: CASSFGQAANYGYTF. The DNA for the CDR3 is TGTGCCAGCAGCTTTGGGCAGGCCGCTAACTATGGCTACACCTTC.

This sequence joins TRBV5-1 and TRBJ2-1, with 11 bases fitting TRBD1. This CDR3 region has 17 residues. J lost 3 bases, V lost 4 bases, and 9 bases had no gene match. Germline V lookup: CDR1 SGHRS, CDR2 YFSETQ. CDR3 DNA sequence: TGCGCCAGCAGCCGACGTAATGGGACAGGGGGCTACAATGAGCAGTTCTTC. Amino acid sequence: CASSRRNGTGGYNEQFF.

J is TRBJ1-4 and V is TRBV2; D ambiguous. From germline, CDR1 is SNHLY and CDR2 FYNNEI. V lost 1 base to trimming and J lost 6 bases, with 18 bases between them. There are 17 residues in the CDR3. The CDR3 spells CASSEGYGVLYHEKLFF. The CDR3 nucleotides are TGTGCCAGCAGTGAAGGTTACGGGGTTCTATATCATGAAAAACTGTTTTTT.

This clone was found a few times. CDR3 in amino acids: CASSPDRSEQYF. The CDR3 bases are TGTGCCAGCAGCCCTGACAGGTCCGAGCAGTACTTC. This chain links TRBV7-2 with TRBJ2-7, with TRBD1 as a possible D gene (6 bases). Germline values: CDR1 SGHTA, CDR2 FQGNSA. The CDR3 is 12 residues long. Trimming stripped 5 bases from V and 6 bases from J, with 11 bases between.

This clone was seen repeatedly, ten times or more. CDR3 nucleotide sequence: TGTGCCAGCAGTTTGGAGGCCCTCGCGGACACTGAAGCTTTCTTT. Amino acids: CASSLEALADTEAFF. This chain uses TRBV6-5 with TRBJ1-1; no reliable D call. Trimming shortened V by 4 bases and J by 3 bases, and 15 bases separated the two germline ends. Germline CDR1 and CDR2: MNHEY and SVGAGI. This CDR3 spans 15 amino acids.

The chain has TRBV7-8 and TRBJ2-3, with 7 nucleotides matching TRBD2. This CDR3 contains 15 residues. From germline, CDR1 is SGHVS and CDR2 FQNEAQ. The V gene end was trimmed by 6 bases and the J gene end by 5 bases; junction bases not matched to a gene: 11. The CDR3 DNA reads as TGTGCCAGCAGTTTTCCGCGGGGGTTCCAAGATACGCAGTATTTT. Translated: CASSFPRGFQDTQYF.

The rearrangement links TRBV4-3 to TRBJ1-5, with 7 bases matching TRBD1. V was pared by 4 bases and J by 1 base, with 4 bases of the junction left unmatched. Germline assignment: CDR1 LGHNA and CDR2 YSLEER. CDR3 length: 15 amino acids. The CDR3, as DNA: TGCGCCAGCAGCCGACAGGGTATCAGCAATCAGCCCCAGCATTTT. Protein: CASSRQGISNQPQHF.

V is TRBV6-5 and J is TRBJ1-2, with D possibly being TRBD1 (6 bases). V dropped 0 bases and J dropped 8 bases, with 10 bases sitting between them. CDR1 and CDR2 (germline): MNHEY, SVGAGI. The CDR3 is made up of 13 amino acids. CDR3 coding DNA: TGTGCCAGCAGTTACTCCCACAGGGAGGGCTACACCTTC. This codes for CASSYSHREGYTF.

The V and J genes are TRBV4-1 and TRBJ1-1; D might be TRBD1 (6 bases). CDR1 is MGHRA, CDR2 YSYEKL, per germline. The CDR3 runs 15 residues. Trimming cost V 3 bases and J 3 bases, with 14 bases left between them. The CDR3 sequence: CASSQQGPLDTEAFF. Written as DNA, the CDR3 is TGCGCCAGCAGCCAGCAGGGGCCCCTGGACACTGAAGCTTTCTTT.

The V call is TRBV7-9, the J call TRBJ1-1, with D unresolved. Trimming cost V 4 bases and J 5 bases, with 5 bases left between them. This CDR3 is built from 11 residues. CDR1 SEHNR and CDR2 FQNEAQ come from the germline V gene (reference sequence). CDR3 coding DNA: TGTGCCAGCAGCTCGGGAACTGAAGCTTTCTTT. Residues: CASSSGTEAFF. The complete variable domain, with remaining parts taken from reference TRBV7-9 and TRBJ1-1, reads DTGVSQNPRHKITKRGQNVTFRCDPISEHNRLYWYRQTLGQGPEFLTYFQNEAQLEKSRLLSDRFSAERPKGSFSTLEIQRTEQGDSAMYLCASSSGTEAFFGQGTRLTVV.

V gene TRBV9 combines with J gene TRBJ2-5; D gene ambiguous. V shed 0 bases and J shed 1 base, with 10 bases lying between them. The germline CDR1 and CDR2 sequences are SGDLS and YYNGEE. The CDR3 totals 15 residues. The CDR3 region is CASSVAGTVQETQYF. The CDR3 DNA reads TGTGCCAGCAGCGTAGCGGGTACTGTCCAAGAGACCCAGTACTTC.

The sample holds a few counts of this clone. The chain uses TRBV28 and TRBJ1-1; tentatively, D is TRBD1 (5 bases). Germline V gene lookup returns CDR1 MDHEN and CDR2 SYDVKM. This CDR3 spans 16 amino acids. V shed 4 bases and J shed 5 bases, with 20 bases lying between them. The CDR3 nucleotides are TGTGCCAGCAGTTCACGTGGCAGGGCAAGAGTAACTGAAGCTTTCTTT. Encoded protein: CASSSRGRARVTEAFF. Full variable domain (missing parts from reference TRBV28 and TRBJ1-1): DVKVTQSSRYLVKRTGEKVFLECVQDMDHENMFWYRQDPGLGLRLIYFSYDVKMKEKGDIPEGYSVSREKKERFSLILESASTNQTSMYLCASSSRGRARVTEAFFGQGTRLTVV.

This clone was found a few times. V gene TRBV7-9 combines with J gene TRBJ2-7, with D possibly TRBD2 on 6 matching bases. The CDR3 is 15 amino acids. Trimming removed 5 bases at V and 2 bases at J, with 16 bases between. Germline V gene sequence: CDR1 SEHNR, CDR2 FQNEAQ (reference sequence). The CDR3 DNA reads TGTGCCAGCAGCCAAGAAAGGGACTGGACCTACGAGCAGTACTTC. Translation: CASSQERDWTYEQYF.

The CDR3 here is CASSHGQKNSYEQYF. CDR3 sequence (DNA): TGTGCCAGCAGCCACGGACAGAAGAACTCCTACGAGCAGTACTTC. The rearrangement links TRBV7-9 to TRBJ2-7; D is perhaps TRBD1 (6 bases). Trimming stripped 5 bases from V and 0 bases from J, with 14 bases between. The germline CDR1 and CDR2 sequences are SEHNR and FQNEAQ (reference sequence). This CDR3 has 15 amino acids.

This rearrangement joins TRBV7-8 to TRBJ2-6; possible D gene TRBD2, 6 bases. V shed 2 bases and J shed 10 bases, with 9 bases lying between them. The germline gives CDR1 SGHVS, CDR2 FQNEAQ. CDR3 length equals 13 residues. The CDR3 region is CASSLTGGNVLTF. The DNA for the CDR3 is TGTGCCAGCAGCTTAACTGGGGGGAACGTCCTGACTTTC.

This clone is medium-sized (0.01 to 0.1%) in the sample. This sequence joins TRBV6-6 and TRBJ1-5, with D perhaps TRBD1 (6 bases). The CDR3 totals 15 residues. The germline CDR1 and CDR2 sequences are MNHNY and SVGAGI (reference sequence). Trimming cost V 7 bases and J 6 bases, with 19 bases left between them. This CDR3 reads CASTLRGGAGQPQHF. CDR3 coding DNA: TGTGCCAGCACCCTCCGGGGGGGGGCGGGTCAGCCCCAGCATTTT.

This chain joins TRBV19 and TRBJ1-5; D remains unclear. V lost 7 bases and J 0 bases, leaving 13 bases between the germline ends. CDR3 size: 15 residues. Germline V gene data show CDR1 as LNHDA and CDR2 as SQIVND (reference sequence). DNA of the CDR3: TGTGCCAGTAAAGCCCTCTTCGTTAGCAATCAGCCCCAGCATTTT. Residues: CASKALFVSNQPQHF.

The V call is TRBV4-2, the J call TRBJ2-7; D is uncertain. The CDR3 covers 13 residues. V dropped 1 base and J dropped 2 bases, with 6 bases sitting between them. CDR1 and CDR2 from the germline V gene are LGHNA and YNFKEQ. The CDR3 DNA reads as TGTGCCAGCAGCCAAGGCAGTACCTACGAGCAGTACTTC. Translated, it gives CASSQGSTYEQYF.

This clone was counted only a few times. The V call is TRBV13, the J call TRBJ1-1; D is uncertain. The germline CDR1 and CDR2 sequences are PRHDT and FYEKMQ (reference sequence). The CDR3 is 17 residues long. Trimming removed 1 base at V and 0 bases at J, with 15 bases between. The CDR3 spells CASSLDTGNGMNTEAFF. CDR3 nucleotide sequence: TGTGCCAGCAGCTTAGATACGGGGAACGGGATGAACACTGAAGCTTTCTTT.